This T cell receptor (beta chain) came from a study of CD8 T cells in Susac syndrome (dated by TCRdb to between 2018 and 2020). Context from the whole study: The study used repertoire sequencing to test whether antigen drove CD8+ T cell activation and differentiation in Susac syndrome. CD8+ T cell repertoire clonality was compared between about a dozen healthy donors, approximately 14 Susac syndrome patients and approximately 15 multiple sclerosis patients. Results the study describes overall, beyond this receptor: The study acknowledged that relatively few individuals were included in the TCR sequencing and HLA analysis.

Peripheral blood CD8+ and CD4+ T cells from healthy donors, Susac syndrome patients and multiple sclerosis patients were profiled by high-throughput TCR beta sequencing. Healthy donors were age- and sex-matched controls. Bulk CD8+ and CD4+ T cells were purified magnetically by negative isolation, whereas CD8+ TEMRA cells were enriched by FACS. Blood was drawn into EDTA tubes, processed within 24 hours, and PBMCs were isolated by density gradient centrifugation. PBMCs destined for TCR sequencing were cryopreserved in liquid nitrogen and later thawed in a 37 °C water bath. Purity of sorted or isolated CD4+, CD8+ and CD8+ TEMRA cells was at least 90%. In regard to this clonotype: What antigen it recognizes has not been identified. Nothing much larger sits one base from this clone, and base qualities are not available.

RNA was extracted using the RNeasy kit, and about 0.5 to 1 microgram was reverse transcribed with random hexamers. The immunoSEQ multiplex PCR assay, which covers 54 Vbeta and 13 Jbeta segments, was used to amplify TCR beta CDR3 regions. PCR amplification bias was corrected by using a synthetic template baseline for primer optimization and computational correction. In the original analysis: Reads were annotated to V, D and J genes according to IMGT and were analyzed with immunoSEQ Analyzer, with only productive sequences retained. To calculate clonality, Shannon entropy was normalized by log2 of the number of productive unique sequences and then subtracted from one. For each patient and control, public and private clones were evaluated among the 100 most prevalent clones. Clones were defined as Susac-specific when absent from the healthy and MS cohorts, from fewer than 1,300 published viral clones and from other ImmuneACCESS disease sequences. Clones were called with MiXCR by TCRdb after fastp trimmed the public reads at Q25, and only in-frame beta chains were retained. Duplicate CDR3 protein sequences are folded into a single record with the most common DNA and genes. In this record, the V and J calls reflect TCRdb's handling and not the investigators' own analysis. This sample has under 150,000 distinct CDR3 sequences in its table, and approximately 93% of those were observed once. The ten top clones hold 0.27% of the sample.

CDR1 is given as DFQATT and CDR2 as SNEGSKA, both from the germline V gene (reference sequence). V and J are truncated by 5 bases and 1 base respectively, leaving an intervening sequence of 9 bases. Including the terminal cysteine and phenylalanine, the CDR3 comprises 12 residues. The sequence is cut down to CDR3 DNA, 36 bases in frame from base 1. This chain is built from TRBV20-1 and TRBJ2-7; perhaps TRBD2 is the D gene, with 6 bases matching. The source material was CD8+ T cells from PBMCs. The clonotype comes from a human donor in good health. The CDR3 here reads CSAPSASYEQYF. The nucleotide sequence reads TGCAGTGCTCCTAGCGCGTCCTACGAGCAGTACTTC.